The rows below give T cell receptor beta chains drawn from one sample of a study of T cell responses to AZD1222 COVID-19 vaccine. Using immunoSEQ multiplex PCR, the repertoire was profiled, and TCRdb retains in-frame clones only, with some absent. The sample consists of some 140,000 clones, 93% of them appearing once. The sequencing used peripheral blood, collected on day 0 of AZD1222 vaccination. These receptors all stem from an adult in good health. CDR3s include the opening cysteine and the closing phenylalanine or tryptophan. A D gene is named only where the DNA matches it firmly. Size tells how often a clone was seen (once, few, many) or the class of an expanded clone, and some rows leave it out.

clone_size,v_call,d_call,j_call,cdr3_aa,cdr3_nt
.,TRBV4-3,TRBD2,TRBJ2-7,CASRTGLAGSYEQYF,TGCGCCAGCAGGACAGGACTAGCGGGTTCCTACGAGCAGTACTTC
.,TRBV30,.,TRBJ1-1,CAWTLRSNTEAFF,TGTGCCTGGACCCTGAGGTCGAACACTGAAGCTTTCTTT
.,TRBV7-7,TRBD2,TRBJ2-1,CASNLPQSGGGYEQFF,TGTGCTAGCAACCTCCCGCAGTCGGGAGGAGGGTATGAGCAGTTCTTC
once,TRBV19,.,TRBJ1-2,CASSMGPGGGYTF,TGTGCCAGTAGTATGGGGCCTGGGGGTGGCTACACCTTC
few,TRBV30,.,TRBJ1-1,CACRDKNTEAFF,TGTGCCTGCCGGGACAAGAACACTGAAGCTTTCTTT
.,TRBV5-1,.,TRBJ1-2,CASSFTPDFNYGYTF,TGCGCCAGCAGCTTTACCCCAGATTTCAACTATGGCTACACCTTC
.,TRBV4-2,TRBD2,TRBJ2-7,CASSQELTSGVSEQYF,TGTGCCAGCAGCCAAGAACTCACTAGCGGGGTTTCCGAGCAGTACTTC
.,TRBV25-1,TRBD1,TRBJ1-1,CASSRQGAFDTEAFF,TGTGCCAGCAGCAGACAGGGGGCTTTCGACACTGAAGCTTTCTTT
.,TRBV2,.,TRBJ2-7,CATTGQMLAYEQYF,TGTGCCACCACGGGACAAATGTTAGCCTACGAGCAGTACTTC
.,TRBV19,.,TRBJ1-2,CASNNPGPGYTF,TGTGCCAGTAATAACCCAGGGCCCGGCTACACCTTC
.,TRBV9,TRBD2,TRBJ2-3,CASSVGLAAFTDTQYF,TGTGCCAGCAGCGTAGGCCTAGCGGCTTTCACAGATACGCAGTATTTT
.,TRBV11-2,.,TRBJ2-7,CASSLGRDIQRTPLYEQYF,TGTGCCAGCAGCTTAGGTCGGGACATCCAGAGAACCCCCCTCTACGAGCAGTACTTC
.,TRBV5-1,.,TRBJ1-2,CASSPASTSGSSGYTF,TGCGCCAGCAGTCCCGCGTCGACGTCTGGCAGCTCTGGCTACACCTTC
once,TRBV27,TRBD1,TRBJ1-5,CASSAGTGVRSQPQHF,TGTGCCAGCAGTGCAGGTACAGGGGTAAGAAGTCAGCCCCAGCATTTT
.,TRBV5-1,TRBD1,TRBJ1-6,CASSLGQGSPLHF,TGCGCCAGCAGCTTGGGACAGGGGTCACCCCTCCACTTT
.,TRBV6-1,TRBD1,TRBJ1-1,CASSEWDRMDTEAFF,TGTGCCAGCAGTGAATGGGACAGGATGGACACTGAAGCTTTCTTT
.,TRBV29-1,.,TRBJ2-2,CSVVTRFANTGELFF,TGCAGCGTTGTGACCCGGTTCGCGAACACCGGGGAGCTGTTTTTT
once,TRBV5-1,.,TRBJ1-4,CASSLASSTNEKLFF,TGCGCCAGCAGCTTGGCATCGTCCACTAATGAAAAACTGTTTTTT
.,TRBV28,TRBD1,TRBJ1-5,CASSSLDRVGPQHF,TGTGCCAGCAGTTCTCTCGACAGGGTGGGGCCCCAGCATTTT
once,TRBV4-3,TRBD1,TRBJ1-6,CASSQDQGGNSPLHF,TGCGCCAGCAGCCAAGATCAGGGGGGAAATTCACCCCTCCACTTT
.,TRBV2,.,TRBJ2-7,CAITRTVSYEQYF,TGTGCCATTACTCGGACAGTCTCCTACGAGCAGTACTTC
.,TRBV4-1,.,TRBJ1-1,CASSQAAGVDTEAFF,TGCGCCAGCAGCCAAGCGGCAGGGGTCGACACTGAAGCTTTCTTT
.,TRBV5-1,TRBD2,TRBJ2-4,CASSGREGMGIQYF,TGCGCCAGCAGCGGGAGGGAAGGGATGGGGATTCAGTACTTC
.,TRBV5-4,TRBD2,TRBJ2-3,CASRSRTSASTDTQYF,TGTGCCAGCAGATCACGGACTAGCGCGAGCACAGATACGCAGTATTTT
.,TRBV25-1,.,TRBJ1-1,CASSEFFTANTEAFF,TGTGCCAGCAGTGAATTTTTCACCGCGAACACTGAAGCTTTCTTT
.,TRBV12-5,TRBD1,TRBJ2-1,CASGSQMDRAYNEQFF,TGTGCTAGTGGTTCTCAAATGGACAGGGCCTACAATGAGCAGTTCTTC
.,TRBV2,.,TRBJ1-2,CASSELGRGASNYGYTF,TGTGCCAGCAGTGAATTGGGCCGGGGGGCCTCTAACTATGGCTACACCTTC
.,TRBV10-3,.,TRBJ1-1,CAISESMGNTEAFF,TGTGCCATCAGTGAGTCAATGGGGAACACTGAAGCTTTCTTT
.,TRBV6-5,.,TRBJ1-2,CASSLQGQTSRYGYTF,TGTGCCAGCAGTTTACAGGGCCAAACTTCCCGTTATGGCTACACCTTC
.,TRBV19,.,TRBJ1-1,CASSTGGGPEAFF,TGTGCCAGTAGTACAGGTGGGGGCCCTGAAGCTTTCTTT
.,TRBV11-2,.,TRBJ2-7,CASRPALGWSSYEQYF,TGTGCCAGCAGACCCGCCCTAGGCTGGAGCTCCTACGAGCAGTACTTC
.,TRBV29-1,.,TRBJ1-2,CSVEVQGYTIRYTF,TGCAGCGTTGAAGTCCAGGGCTACACTATTCGCTACACCTTC
.,TRBV23-1,.,TRBJ2-5,CASSQSACEYGQTKTQYF,TGCGCCAGCAGTCAATCTGCCTGTGAATATGGACAGACAAAGACCCAGTACTTC
once,TRBV11-2,.,TRBJ2-7,CASSFVKYEQYF,TGTGCCAGCAGCTTCGTCAAGTACGAGCAGTACTTC
.,TRBV5-1,TRBD1,TRBJ2-7,CASSPLGQGTYEQYF,TGCGCCAGCAGCCCCTTGGGACAGGGGACGTACGAGCAGTACTTC
once,TRBV25-1,.,TRBJ2-2,CASSDPGRGNTGELFF,TGTGCCAGCAGTGACCCGGGCAGGGGGAACACCGGGGAGCTGTTTTTT
.,TRBV27,TRBD2,TRBJ2-1,CASSFLAGVDEQFF,TGTGCCAGCAGTTTCTTAGCGGGAGTCGATGAGCAGTTCTTC
.,TRBV3-1/TRBV3-2,TRBD2,TRBJ2-2,CASSRASGGANTGELFF,TGTGCCAGCAGCCGAGCTAGCGGGGGGGCCAACACCGGGGAGCTGTTTTTT
.,TRBV28,TRBD2,TRBJ2-1,CASSLLAGVGEQFF,TGTGCCAGCAGCCTCCTAGCGGGAGTGGGTGAGCAGTTCTTC
.,TRBV7-9,TRBD2,TRBJ2-3,CASSLTGGYTDTQYF,TGTGCCAGCAGCCTGACCGGGGGGTACACAGATACGCAGTATTTT
.,TRBV9,.,TRBJ1-1,CASSMAAFRGVNTEAFF,TGTGCCAGCAGCATGGCAGCCTTTAGGGGGGTGAACACTGAAGCTTTCTTT
.,TRBV25-1,.,TRBJ1-5,CATKGEGNQPQHF,TGTGCCACCAAGGGGGAAGGCAATCAGCCCCAGCATTTT
few,TRBV7-9,TRBD1,TRBJ2-7,CASTKTTGVPYEQYF,TGTGCCAGCACCAAGACCACAGGGGTTCCCTACGAGCAGTACTTC
.,TRBV6-6,.,TRBJ1-5,CASSYLKTQPQHF,TGTGCCAGCAGTTACCTCAAAACACAGCCCCAGCATTTT
.,TRBV30,.,TRBJ1-5,CAWSVRGNQPQHF,TGTGCCTGGAGTGTACGGGGTAATCAGCCCCAGCATTTT
.,TRBV10-3,.,TRBJ2-1,CAISDSRGSYNEQFF,TGTGCCATCAGTGACTCTAGAGGGTCCTACAATGAGCAGTTCTTC
.,TRBV4-1,TRBD1,TRBJ2-1,CASSQGQTPYNEQFF,TGCGCCAGCAGCCAGGGACAGACTCCCTACAATGAGCAGTTCTTC
.,TRBV4-3,.,TRBJ2-1,CASSQGLAGLYNEQFF,TGCGCCAGCAGCCAAGGGCTGGCAGGCCTTTACAATGAGCAGTTCTTC
.,TRBV4-3,TRBD1,TRBJ2-1,CASSQDPGQDNEQFF,TGCGCCAGCAGCCAAGATCCCGGACAGGACAATGAGCAGTTCTTC
.,TRBV11-2,.,TRBJ1-1,CASSLVGGYTEAFF,TGTGCCAGCAGCTTAGTCGGTGGGTACACTGAAGCTTTCTTT
.,TRBV6-5,.,TRBJ1-1,CASSLGQLEAFF,TGTGCCAGCAGTTTGGGGCAGCTTGAAGCTTTCTTT
.,TRBV4-2,.,TRBJ2-3,CASSQDILYTDTQYF,TGTGCCAGCAGCCAAGATATACTATACACAGATACGCAGTATTTT
.,TRBV12-3/TRBV12-4,.,TRBJ1-6,CASSLGGNSPLHF,TGTGCCAGCAGTTTGGGCGGAAATTCACCCCTCCACTTT
.,TRBV6-6,TRBD1,TRBJ1-5,CASRTGGMDQPQHF,TGTGCCAGCAGGACAGGGGGCATGGATCAGCCCCAGCATTTT
few,TRBV5-5,.,TRBJ2-5,CASSLYDSKETQYF,TGTGCCAGCAGCTTGTACGACAGCAAAGAGACCCAGTACTTC
.,TRBV18,.,TRBJ1-4,CASSPDAIQKLFF,TGTGCCAGCTCCCCCGACGCGATCCAAAAACTGTTTTTT
.,TRBV7-9,.,TRBJ1-2,CASSLAGPNYGYTF,TGTGCCAGCAGCTTAGCTGGCCCTAACTATGGCTACACCTTC
.,TRBV30,.,TRBJ1-1,CAWSVLGWDTEAFF,TGTGCCTGGAGTGTACTTGGGTGGGACACTGAAGCTTTCTTT